These 4 T cell receptor beta chains came from one sample sequenced in a study of CD8 T cells in Susac syndrome. RNA was extracted with the RNeasy kit, and a quantity of roughly 0.5 to 1 ug was reverse transcribed using random hexamers. TCRdb recomputed calls from the immunoSEQ multiplex PCR reads with MiXCR, one row per CDR3 protein. This table has tens of thousands of distinct CDR3 sequences, over 95% appearing once. Sequencing input: CD4+ T cells from PBMCs. The receptors come from a human donor with multiple sclerosis.

The V gene is TRBV20-1, the J gene TRBJ1-2; weak D call: TRBD1 (6 bases). Germline V gene lookup returns CDR1 DFQATT and CDR2 SNEGSKA (reference sequence). V was trimmed by 5 bases and J by 0 bases, leaving 19 bases between them. The CDR3 length is 16 residues. The CDR3 loop reads CSASRDTRLTNYGYTF. CDR3 nucleotide sequence: TGCAGTGCTTCTCGGGACACGAGATTAACTAACTATGGCTACACCTTC.

The V and J genes are TRBV12-3 or TRBV12-4 and TRBJ2-3; D is undetermined. Deletions cut 0 bases from V and 2 bases from J, with 12 bases between. This CDR3 contains 16 residues. The CDR3 region has the DNA TGTGCCAGCAGTTTAGCCCGTCAGGCGAACACAGATACGCAGTATTTT. It is translated as CASSLARQANTDTQYF.

This chain connects TRBV29-1 to TRBJ1-2; D is undetermined. V was cut by 3 bases and J by 0 bases, with 8 bases left in between. In germline, CDR1 is SQVTM, CDR2 ANQGSEA. The CDR3 runs to 13 residues. The CDR3 reads CSVDDGANYGYTF. The DNA of the CDR3 is TGCAGCGTTGACGACGGGGCTAACTATGGCTACACCTTC.

J is TRBJ1-6 and V is TRBV7-8; TRBD1 is a possible D gene (5 bases). The V end lost 0 bases, the J end lost 9 bases, and 18 bases lay between the germline ends. Per the germline V gene, CDR1 is SGHVS and CDR2 is FQNEAQ. The CDR3 has 17 amino acids. The CDR3 DNA follows: TGTGCCAGCAGCTTAGCGAGCGTGGGTGGGGCAAGTTCACCCCTCCACTTT. Protein sequence: CASSLASVGGASSPLHF.